These 16 T cell receptor beta chains originate from one sample sequenced in a study of T cell repertoires in cytomegalovirus infection. TCRdb independently ran MiXCR on the reads; one entry per CDR3 protein. The repertoire holds 400,000 or so distinct CDR3 sequences, with 15% to 20% as singletons. The sequencing input was PBMCs. These receptors originate from a human donor in good health (CMV status not recorded). Some clones in this sample may be carry-over from other donors' samples.

This clonotype was counted only a few times. V gene TRBV2 combines with J gene TRBJ1-5; D remains ambiguous. This CDR3 comprises 15 residues. Per germline, CDR1 SNHLY and CDR2 FYNNEI. V was clipped by 7 bases and J by 0 bases, with 13 bases between them. CDR3 sequence reads: CASIKNVNSNQPQHF. The CDR3 DNA follows: TGTGCCAGCATTAAGAACGTCAATAGCAATCAGCCCCAGCATTTT.

This clonotype was seen ten or more times. The rearrangement joins TRBV27 to TRBJ2-7, with 11 bases lining up with TRBD2. Germline CDR1 reads MNHEY; CDR2 reads SMNVEV (reference sequence). V was clipped by 5 bases and J by 6 bases; unmatched bases: 9. The CDR3 totals 15 residues. DNA for the CDR3: TGTGCCAGCAGTCCCTTGGGGCTAGCGGGAGGCGAGCAGTACTTC. Translated, it gives CASSPLGLAGGEQYF.

The rearrangement links TRBV28 to TRBJ2-1; weak D call: TRBD1 (6 bases). With 6 bases removed from V and 8 bases from J, the gap between germline ends came to 20 bases. The germline V gene has CDR1 MDHEN and CDR2 SYDVKM. The CDR3 is made up of 15 amino acids. The CDR3 nucleotides are TGTGCCAGCAGGAGGACGGGGCAGGGGTCCGATGAGCAGTTCTTC. This translates into CASRRTGQGSDEQFF. Full variable domain (outside the CDR3, taken from reference TRBV28 and TRBJ2-1): DVKVTQSSRYLVKRTGEKVFLECVQDMDHENMFWYRQDPGLGLRLIYFSYDVKMKEKGDIPEGYSVSREKKERFSLILESASTNQTSMYLCASRRTGQGSDEQFFGPGTRLTVL.

The chain combines TRBV6-2 or TRBV6-3 with TRBJ2-1; TRBD2 aligns across 12 bases. Germline loops: CDR1 MNHEY, CDR2 SVGEGT. V was pared by 6 bases and J by 8 bases, with 17 bases of the junction left unmatched. This CDR3 spans 18 amino acids. The CDR3, as DNA: TGTGCCAGCAGGGGAAAAGGACTAGCGGGACCCGAACGGGATGAGCAGTTCTTC. It specifies CASRGKGLAGPERDEQFF.

The chain links TRBV28 to TRBJ2-7; D perhaps matches TRBD1 (6 bases). The CDR3 has 14 amino acids. V lost 10 bases and J 1 base, leaving 17 bases between the germline ends. Germline lookup yields CDR1 MDHEN and CDR2 SYDVKM. Here the CDR3 reads CATATAGQSYEQYF. DNA of the CDR3: TGTGCCACCGCGACAGCCGGACAGTCCTACGAGCAGTACTTC.

The genes are TRBV10-3 and TRBJ2-3, with 9 bases matching TRBD1. V was pared by 10 bases and J by 1 base, with 12 bases of the junction left unmatched. CDR1 is ENHRY and CDR2 is SYGVKD in the germline V gene. CDR3 size: 16 residues. Written as DNA, the CDR3 is TGTGCCACCACGGGACAGGGAACTTTACGCACAGATACGCAGTATTTT. Translated: CATTGQGTLRTDTQYF.

This clonotype has more than one count but fewer than ten. This chain joins TRBV19 and TRBJ1-5; 7 bases fit TRBD1. V dropped 10 bases and J dropped 6; count of bases not matched to a gene: 9. The germline gives CDR1 LNHDA, CDR2 SQIVND (reference sequence). The CDR3 covers 13 residues. The CDR3 here is CATQAGGSQPQHF. As DNA, the CDR3 is TGTGCCACCCAGGCAGGGGGTAGTCAGCCCCAGCATTTT.

This clonotype was picked up a small number of times. The V and J genes are TRBV20-1 and TRBJ2-3; 7 positions match TRBD2. The germline CDR1 and CDR2 sequences are DFQATT and SNEGSKA (reference sequence). CDR3 length equals 16 residues. Trimming took 6 bases from V and 8 from J; bases not matched to a gene: 20. Here the CDR3 reads CSAMGLAASSYGTQYF. The CDR3 DNA is TGCAGTGCCATGGGCCTAGCGGCCTCTTCCTATGGTACGCAGTATTTT.

V is TRBV19 and J is TRBJ2-1; D is possibly TRBD1 or TRBD2 (6 bases each). The germline gives CDR1 LNHDA, CDR2 SQIVND (reference sequence). V dropped 4 bases and J dropped 7 bases, with 20 bases sitting between them. The CDR3 totals 16 residues. CDR3 protein: CASSTFPIGGRNEQFF. The CDR3, as DNA: TGTGCCAGTAGTACCTTCCCGATAGGGGGGCGGAATGAGCAGTTCTTC. Using reference TRBV19 and TRBJ2-1 for the parts outside the CDR3, the full variable domain is DGGITQSPKYLFRKEGQNVTLSCEQNLNHDAMYWYRQDPGQGLRLIYYSQIVNDFQKGDIAEGYSVSREKKESFPLTVTSAQKNPTAFYLCASSTFPIGGRNEQFFGPGTRLTVL.

The CDR3 loop is CASTLRYTIYF. CDR3 sequence (DNA): TGTGCCAGCACCCTGAGGTACACCATATATTTT. The gene calls are TRBV6-6 and TRBJ1-3; D not certain. Looked up from germline, CDR1 is MNHNY and CDR2 is SVGAGI (reference sequence). Trimming took off 7 bases at V and 8 bases at J, with 9 bases between the two ends. The CDR3 spans 11 residues.

This clonotype showed up just a few times. This chain uses TRBV6-5 with TRBJ1-3, with D possibly TRBD1 on 6 matching bases. CDR1 is MNHEY, CDR2 SVGAGI, per germline. This CDR3 has 15 residues. The ends were cut back, 6 bases at V and 0 bases at J, with 12 bases in the middle. The CDR3 here is CASSLTGSSGNTIYF. In nucleotides, the CDR3 is TGTGCCAGCAGCCTTACAGGGAGCTCTGGAAACACCATATATTTT.

This clonotype was seen ten or more times. The chain combines TRBV7-8 with TRBJ1-1; no firm D call. Per the germline V gene, CDR1 is SGHVS and CDR2 is FQNEAQ. The V end was cut by 5 bases, the J end by 7 bases, with 14 bases between. The CDR3 loop spans 13 amino acids. The CDR3 DNA reads TGTGCCAGCAGCCCGTCGATGGGCAGTGAAGCTTTCTTT. This gives the protein CASSPSMGSEAFF.

This clonotype was observed many times. V and J are TRBV6-1 and TRBJ1-5, with no clear D. CDR3 length: 12 amino acids. V was cut by 3 bases and J by 4 bases, with 4 bases left in between. Germline CDR1 and CDR2: MNHNS and SASEGT. CDR3 DNA: TGTGCCAGCAGTGACGGTAATCAGCCCCAGCATTTT. Translation gives CASSDGNQPQHF.

There are a few counts of this clonotype. The CDR3 loop reads CATSDFLAGEDTQYF. The CDR3 DNA is TGTGCCACCAGTGATTTCCTAGCGGGGGAAGATACGCAGTATTTT. The chain is built from TRBV24-1 and TRBJ2-3; 10 nucleotides match TRBD2. Germline CDR1 and CDR2: KGHDR and SFDVKD. V lost 1 base, J lost 5 bases, and 2 bases stayed unmatched. The CDR3 loop spans 15 amino acids.

This clonotype was found a few times. V and J are TRBV2 and TRBJ2-1; 11 bases are a match to TRBD2. This CDR3 comprises 13 residues. The germline gives CDR1 SNHLY, CDR2 FYNNEI. Trimming cost V 8 bases and J 12 bases; bases outside gene matches: 9. The CDR3: CASGGLAGGGQFF. The CDR3 DNA is TGTGCCAGCGGAGGGCTAGCGGGGGGTGGGCAGTTCTTC.

This clonotype was seen a few times. The chain joins TRBV5-4 to TRBJ1-6, with D maybe TRBD1 (6 bases). This CDR3 is 14 amino acids long. V dropped 4 bases and J dropped 10 bases, with 15 bases sitting between them. Germline V CDR1 and CDR2: SGHNT, YYREEE (reference sequence). CDR3 nucleotide sequence: TGTGCCAGCAGCGTAAGAAACAGGGACTCACCCCTCCACTTT. Amino acid sequence: CASSVRNRDSPLHF.